This TCR beta chain was obtained from a study of memory CD4+ T cells and cytomegalovirus serostatus (dated by TCRdb to 2018 to 2020). About the investigation overall: The roughly 35 healthy Belgian adults in the cohort included 9 who were CMV seropositive and roughly 25 who were CMV seronegative. To replicate a published TCR-based CMV serostatus classifier, the study sequenced CD4+ memory TCRbeta repertoires from a Belgian cohort whose cytomegalovirus serostatus was known. Summary of the overall study and its limitations: Of under 200 previously reported CMV-associated TCRbeta sequences, around 70 appeared in the CD4+ memory repertoires, each in one to five individuals. Only CD4+CD45RO+ memory cells were sequenced, in contrast to the original study, in which naive and memory CD4+ and CD8+ populations were covered. The results were interpreted as suggesting that the CMV-associated TCR signature is largely present in the CD4+ memory repertoire. For predicting CMV serostatus, the median bootstrapped AUC was approximately 0.95 using the original framework and roughly 0.92 using a US-trained random forest. On the Belgian cohort, the classifier built on the original framework reached a median bootstrapped AUC of nearly 0.96, with a 95% CI of 0.76-1.00.

With regard to this clone: It lacks a known antigen. No much larger clonotype is one base removed from it; base qualities were not supplied.

The CDR3 contains 13 residues, cysteine and phenylalanine counted. Only CDR3 DNA is held: 39 bases, read in frame from base 1. Deletion took 1 base off V and 1 base off J, with a span of 4 bases between the germline ends. According to the germline V gene, CDR1 reads SGHTA and CDR2 reads FQGNSA. A FACSAria II was used to sort memory CD4+ T cells, defined as single viable CD3+CD4+CD8-CD45RO+ cells. CMV serostatus was assessed using a Roche Elecsys assay, by which serum IgG against CMV pp150, pp28, p38 and p52 was detected. After thawing, total CD4+ T cells were enriched by positive selection with CD4 magnetic microbeads. The samples came from a separate study whose specific focus was interrogating the CD4+ T cell memory repertoire. Following standard operating procedures, peripheral blood mononuclear cells were isolated and cryopreserved, while serum was kept at -80 degrees C. The staining relied on CD3-PerCP (BW264/56), CD4-APC (RPA-T4), CD45RO-PE (UCHT1) and CD8-Pacific Orange (3B5) antibodies, and Sytox blue was used to exclude non-viable cells.

Genomic DNA was extracted from sorted cells with the Quick-DNA Microprep Kit. Amplification of TCRbeta DNA was done with the immunoSEQ hsTCRbeta kit, following the protocol from the manufacturer. An Illumina MiSeq instrument was used to sequence the TCRbeta libraries. The paper's data handling went like this. After out-of-frame sequences were removed, some 2.1 million distinct TCRbeta sequences remained, averaging about 67,000 per individual. Two values were used to score each individual: the count of about 160 previously reported CMV-associated TCRbeta sequences and the total count of productive distinct TCRbeta sequences. A beta-binomial model was reimplemented in Python, and scikit-learn random forests with default parameters were trained on data from the US cohort. Classifier performance on the Belgian cohort was reported as the median AUC with percentile confidence intervals calculated over 10,000 bootstrap iterations. The immuneACCESS repertoire file appears here via TCRdb, limited to in-frame rearrangements. These files lack a portion of the clones; in checked studies, under half of the deficit traces to unresolved V genes, and the cause of the others is not known. V and J calls and clone size are as listed in that table; D and trimming were resolved from the DNA. The sample includes around 61,000 clones, with 82% observed a single time. Of the sample, 0.4% falls within the top ten clones.

The chain is encoded by TRBV7-2 joined to TRBJ1-1, with the D gene not clear enough to name. The sequenced material came from memory CD4+ T cells from blood. This clonotype was sampled from an adult in good health and CMV-seronegative. The CDR3 protein: CASSLGQNTEAFF. The base sequence is TGTGCCAGCAGCTTAGGTCAGAACACTGAAGCTTTCTTT.